The source of this T cell receptor (beta chain) is a study of blood T cell repertoires in COVID-19 (dated by TCRdb to 2018 to 2020). Looking at the study overall: Collaborator samples came from the United States, Italy and Spain and covered acute and convalescent phases of COVID-19. A freely available public database, intended as a resource for researchers studying the immune response to SARS-CoV-2, is where the repertoires were released. Samples were obtained from the ongoing ImmuneRACE study (first 160 participants) and from over 1,000 subjects provided by 6 global collaborators. Subjects who had been exposed to COVID-19, were actively infected with it, or had recovered from it provided the deeply sampled blood TCRbeta repertoires that made up the dataset. The prospective study material was composed of cDNA or gDNA derived from T cells, B-cell-depleted T cells, or PBMCs. Sample metadata almost always included a de-identified subject ID, COVID-19 status, age in years and sex. HLA class I and class II types, where available, came from metadata supplied by the sample provider rather than from assay-based typing.

The CDR3 starts with the cysteine, ends with the phenylalanine, and has 18 residues. Only the CDR3 region is kept as DNA, spanning 54 bases read in frame from base 1. V trim: 0 bases; J trim: 4 bases; unmatched bases: 15. According to the germline V gene, CDR1 reads SGDLS and CDR2 reads YYNGEE. General conclusions and limits of the study: Clinical and demographic metadata were provided uncurated, with the amount varying by source and participant.

The immunoSEQ Assay, a bias-controlled multiplex PCR, was used to amplify TCRbeta CDR3 regions from genomic DNA. Per the source publication's procedure: The number of nucleated cells in each sample was estimated by amplification of reference gene primers within the assay. To quantify the absolute abundance of each unique TCRbeta CDR3 rearrangement, sequence reads were collapsed and filtered. For each sample, productive Simpson clonality was calculated by taking the square root of Simpson's diversity index across productive rearrangements. TCRdb re-hosts the immuneACCESS table, in-frame sequences only. Its copies lack some clones; in the studies checked, an unresolved V gene accounts for under half of them, and the cause for the rest is not known. The V and J calls and the clone size are those of that table, but D and trimming were determined from the DNA. In all, the sample holds a few hundred thousand clones, and around 84% of those were seen once. The ten largest clones add up to around 2.5% of the sample.

In the prospective study, participants were about 18 to 100 years old, resided in 20 to 30 geographic areas of the United States, and were enrolled through a virtual design. In the prospective study, cohorts were assigned on the basis of participant-reported clinical history obtained from a screening survey and a study questionnaire. Recovered participants in ImmuneRACE Cohort 3 were defined as having two consecutive negative NP/OP PCR tests, clearance from a healthcare professional, or resolution of symptoms. Each participant in the prospective study had whole blood, serum and a nasopharyngeal or oropharyngeal swab collected by mobile phlebotomists. Participants in the prospective study had the option to provide additional blood draws and questionnaires over a roughly two-month period. Before DNA extraction, blood samples from the prospective study were shipped at room temperature or frozen. To note about this clone: Its target antigen remains unknown. No base quality information exists; no much larger clone differs at one position.

The sample comprised PBMCs or T cells enriched from blood (not recorded which). The rearranged chain carries TRBV9 and TRBJ2-7; 8 junctional bases match TRBD2. This sequence was found in a woman aged 50 to 60 who had recovered from COVID-19. The DNA is TGTGCCAGCAGCGTAGGACGCGGGAGGCCCGGTCGTTTTTACGAGCAGTACTTC. Its amino acids are CASSVGRGRPGRFYEQYF.